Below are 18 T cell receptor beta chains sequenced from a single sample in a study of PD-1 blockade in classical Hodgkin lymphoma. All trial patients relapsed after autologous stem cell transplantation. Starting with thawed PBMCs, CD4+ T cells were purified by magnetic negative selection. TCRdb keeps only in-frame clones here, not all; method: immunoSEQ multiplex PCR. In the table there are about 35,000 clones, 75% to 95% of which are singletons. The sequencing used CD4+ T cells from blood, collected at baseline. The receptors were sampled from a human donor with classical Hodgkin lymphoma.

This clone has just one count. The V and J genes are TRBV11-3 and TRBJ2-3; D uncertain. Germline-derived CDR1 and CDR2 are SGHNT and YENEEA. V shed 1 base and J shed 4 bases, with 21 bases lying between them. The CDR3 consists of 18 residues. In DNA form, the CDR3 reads TGTGCCAGCAGCTTAGGGGCGGCTGGTGCCGTATTCTCAGATACGCAGTATTTT. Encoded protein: CASSLGAAGAVFSDTQYF.

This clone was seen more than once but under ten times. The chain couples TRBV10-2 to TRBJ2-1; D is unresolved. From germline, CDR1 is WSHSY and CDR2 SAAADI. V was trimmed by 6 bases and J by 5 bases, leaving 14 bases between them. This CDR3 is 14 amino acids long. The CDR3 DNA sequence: TGCGCCAGCAGGAGTCTAGAGGCCCACAATGAGCAGTTCTTC. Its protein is CASRSLEAHNEQFF.

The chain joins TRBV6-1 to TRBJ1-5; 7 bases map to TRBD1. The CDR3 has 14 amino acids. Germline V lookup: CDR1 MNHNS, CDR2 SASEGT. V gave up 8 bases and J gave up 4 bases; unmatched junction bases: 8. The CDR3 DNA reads TGTGCCAGCGGTCAGGGGACAGATAATCAGCCCCAGCATTTT. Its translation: CASGQGTDNQPQHF.

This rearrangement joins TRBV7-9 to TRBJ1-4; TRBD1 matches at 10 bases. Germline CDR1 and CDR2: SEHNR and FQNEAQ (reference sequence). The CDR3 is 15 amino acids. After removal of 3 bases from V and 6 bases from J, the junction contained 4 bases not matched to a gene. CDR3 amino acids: CASSLGTGDYEKLFF. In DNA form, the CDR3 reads TGTGCCAGCAGCTTGGGGACAGGGGACTATGAAAAACTGTTTTTT.

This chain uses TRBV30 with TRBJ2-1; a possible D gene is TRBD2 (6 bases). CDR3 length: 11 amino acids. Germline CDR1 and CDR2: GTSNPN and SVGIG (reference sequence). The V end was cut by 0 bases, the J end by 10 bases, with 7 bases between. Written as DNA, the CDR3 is TGTGCCTGGAGTGTCGGGGGAGAGCAGTTCTTC. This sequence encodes CAWSVGGEQFF.

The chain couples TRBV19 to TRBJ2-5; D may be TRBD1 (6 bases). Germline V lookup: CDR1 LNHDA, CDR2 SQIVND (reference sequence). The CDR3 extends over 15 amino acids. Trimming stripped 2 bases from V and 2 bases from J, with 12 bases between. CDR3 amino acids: CASSIFLQGQETQYF. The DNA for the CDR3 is TGTGCCAGTAGTATATTCCTGCAGGGGCAAGAGACCCAGTACTTC.

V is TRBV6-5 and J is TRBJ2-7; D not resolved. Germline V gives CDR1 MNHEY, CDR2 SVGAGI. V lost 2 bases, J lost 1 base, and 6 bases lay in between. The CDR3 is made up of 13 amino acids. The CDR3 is CASSYGPSYEQYF. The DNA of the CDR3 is TGTGCCAGCAGTTACGGGCCATCCTACGAGCAGTACTTC.

The DNA for the CDR3 is TGTGCCAGCAGCCCCGGGCGTTGGACAGCGCTATTTAACTATGGCTACACCTTC. Encoded protein: CASSPGRWTALFNYGYTF. The chain is built from TRBV14 and TRBJ1-2, with D tentatively TRBD1 (6 bases). Trimming pared 4 bases from V and 1 base from J, leaving 22 bases between. CDR1 is SGHDN, CDR2 FVKESK, per germline. The CDR3 length is 18 residues.

CDR3 nucleotide sequence: TGTGCCAGCAGTGCGACGGACCGGAGCTGGGCTTTCTTT. This translates into CASSATDRSWAFF. The rearrangement uses TRBV25-1 and TRBJ1-1; no clear D gene. Germline V gives CDR1 MGHDK, CDR2 SYGVNS. Trimming removed 4 bases at V and 11 bases at J, with 17 bases between. The CDR3 is 13 residues long.

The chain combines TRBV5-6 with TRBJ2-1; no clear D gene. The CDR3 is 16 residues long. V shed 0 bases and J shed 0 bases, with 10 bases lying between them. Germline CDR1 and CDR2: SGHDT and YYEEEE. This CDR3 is CASSLVPGSSYNEQFF. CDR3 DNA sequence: TGTGCCAGCAGCTTGGTACCAGGAAGCTCCTACAATGAGCAGTTCTTC.

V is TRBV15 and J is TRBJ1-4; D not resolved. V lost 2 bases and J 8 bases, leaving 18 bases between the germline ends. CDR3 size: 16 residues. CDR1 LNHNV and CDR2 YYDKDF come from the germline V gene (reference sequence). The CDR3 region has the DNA TGTGCCACCAGCAGAACGAGACCGGTTGACGAAGAAAAACTGTTTTTT. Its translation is CATSRTRPVDEEKLFF.

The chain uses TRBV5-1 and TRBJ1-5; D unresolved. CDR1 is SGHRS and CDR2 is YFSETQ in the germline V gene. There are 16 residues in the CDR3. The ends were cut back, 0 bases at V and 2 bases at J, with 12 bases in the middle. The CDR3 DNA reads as TGCGCCAGCAGCTTGGGTCTTCTGAGGGGCAATCAGCCCCAGCATTTT. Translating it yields CASSLGLLRGNQPQHF.

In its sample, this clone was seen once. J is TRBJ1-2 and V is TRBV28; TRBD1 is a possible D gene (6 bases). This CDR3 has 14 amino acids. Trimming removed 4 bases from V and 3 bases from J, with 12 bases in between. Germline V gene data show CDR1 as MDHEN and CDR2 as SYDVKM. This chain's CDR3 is CASSSATGYYGYTF. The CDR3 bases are TGTGCCAGCAGTTCCGCCACAGGGTACTATGGCTACACCTTC.

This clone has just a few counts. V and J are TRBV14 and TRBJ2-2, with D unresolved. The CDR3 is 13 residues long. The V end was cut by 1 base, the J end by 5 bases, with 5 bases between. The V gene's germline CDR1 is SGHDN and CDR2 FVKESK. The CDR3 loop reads CASSQVGTGELFF. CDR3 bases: TGTGCCAGCAGCCAAGTAGGAACCGGGGAGCTGTTTTTT.

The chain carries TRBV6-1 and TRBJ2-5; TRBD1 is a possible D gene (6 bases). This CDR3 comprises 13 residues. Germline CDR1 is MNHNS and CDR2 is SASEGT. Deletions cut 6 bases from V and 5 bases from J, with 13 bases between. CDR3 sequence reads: CASSARGWETQYF. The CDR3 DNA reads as TGTGCCAGCAGCGCCAGGGGTTGGGAGACCCAGTACTTC.

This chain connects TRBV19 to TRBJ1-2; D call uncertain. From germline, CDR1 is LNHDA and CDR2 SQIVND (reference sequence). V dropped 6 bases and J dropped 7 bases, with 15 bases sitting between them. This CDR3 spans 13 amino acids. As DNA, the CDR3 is TGTGCCAGTAGGCTCCTGTTAGGAGGTGGCTACACCTTC. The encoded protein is CASRLLLGGGYTF. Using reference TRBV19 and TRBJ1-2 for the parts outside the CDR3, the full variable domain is DGGITQSPKYLFRKEGQNVTLSCEQNLNHDAMYWYRQDPGQGLRLIYYSQIVNDFQKGDIAEGYSVSREKKESFPLTVTSAQKNPTAFYLCASRLLLGGGYTFGSGTRLTVV.

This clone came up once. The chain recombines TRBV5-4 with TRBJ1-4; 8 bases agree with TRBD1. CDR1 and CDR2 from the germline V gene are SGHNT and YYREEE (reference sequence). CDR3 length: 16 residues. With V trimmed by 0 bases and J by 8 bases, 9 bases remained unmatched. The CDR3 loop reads CASSLGQGRNREKLFF. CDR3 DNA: TGTGCCAGCAGCTTGGGACAGGGGAGGAATCGCGAAAAACTGTTTTTT.

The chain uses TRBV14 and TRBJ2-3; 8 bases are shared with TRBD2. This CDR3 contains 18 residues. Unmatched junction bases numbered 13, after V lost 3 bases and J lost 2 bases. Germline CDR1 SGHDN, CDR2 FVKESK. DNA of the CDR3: TGTGCCAGCAGCCAGCTTCCCGGACTAGCAGAATCCACAGATACGCAGTATTTT. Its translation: CASSQLPGLAESTDTQYF.